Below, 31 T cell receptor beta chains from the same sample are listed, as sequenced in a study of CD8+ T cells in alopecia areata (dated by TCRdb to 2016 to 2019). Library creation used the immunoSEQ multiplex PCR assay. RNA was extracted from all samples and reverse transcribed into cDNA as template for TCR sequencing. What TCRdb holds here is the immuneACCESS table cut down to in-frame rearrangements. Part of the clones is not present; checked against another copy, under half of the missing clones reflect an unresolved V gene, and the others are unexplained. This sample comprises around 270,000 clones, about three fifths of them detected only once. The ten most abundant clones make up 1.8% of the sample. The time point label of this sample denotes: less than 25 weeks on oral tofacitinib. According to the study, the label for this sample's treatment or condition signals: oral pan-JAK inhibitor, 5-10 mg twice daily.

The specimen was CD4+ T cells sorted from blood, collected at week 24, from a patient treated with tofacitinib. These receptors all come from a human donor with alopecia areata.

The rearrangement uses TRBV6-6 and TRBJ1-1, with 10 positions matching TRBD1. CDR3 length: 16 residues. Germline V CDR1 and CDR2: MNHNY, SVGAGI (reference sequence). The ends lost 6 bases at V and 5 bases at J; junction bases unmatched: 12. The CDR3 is CASRDRDRGMGTEAFF. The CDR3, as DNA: TGTGCCAGCAGGGACCGGGACAGGGGAATGGGGACTGAAGCTTTCTTT.

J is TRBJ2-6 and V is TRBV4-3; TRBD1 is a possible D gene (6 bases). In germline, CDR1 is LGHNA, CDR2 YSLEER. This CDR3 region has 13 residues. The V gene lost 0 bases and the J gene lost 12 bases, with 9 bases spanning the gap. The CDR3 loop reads CASSQDRGLVLTF. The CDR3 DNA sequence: TGCGCCAGCAGCCAAGACAGGGGCCTCGTCCTGACTTTC.

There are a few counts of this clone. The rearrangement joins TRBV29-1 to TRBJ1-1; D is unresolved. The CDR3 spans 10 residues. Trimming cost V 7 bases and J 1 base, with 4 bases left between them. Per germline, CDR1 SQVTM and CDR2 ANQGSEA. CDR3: CSAANTEAFF. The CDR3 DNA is TGCAGCGCGGCGAACACTGAAGCTTTCTTT.

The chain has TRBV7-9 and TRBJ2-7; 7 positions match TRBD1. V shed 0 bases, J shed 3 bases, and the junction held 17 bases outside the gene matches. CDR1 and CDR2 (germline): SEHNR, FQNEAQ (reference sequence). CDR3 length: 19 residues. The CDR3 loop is CASSLAGTAASGFVYEQYF. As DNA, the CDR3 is TGTGCCAGCAGCTTAGCGGGGACAGCCGCGTCGGGGTTTGTCTACGAGCAGTACTTC.

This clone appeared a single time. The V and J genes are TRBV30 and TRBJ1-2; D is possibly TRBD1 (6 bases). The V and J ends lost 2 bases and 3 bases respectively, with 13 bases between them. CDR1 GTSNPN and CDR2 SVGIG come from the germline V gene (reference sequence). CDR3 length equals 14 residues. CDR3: CAWSQGLRDYGYTF. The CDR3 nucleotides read TGTGCCTGGAGTCAGGGGCTCAGGGACTATGGCTACACCTTC. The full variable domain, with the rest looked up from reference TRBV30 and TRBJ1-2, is SQTIHQWPATLVQPVGSPLSLECTVEGTSNPNLYWYRQAAGRGLQLLFYSVGIGQISSEVPQNLSASRPQDRQFILSSKKLLLSDSGFYLCAWSQGLRDYGYTFGSGTRLTVV.

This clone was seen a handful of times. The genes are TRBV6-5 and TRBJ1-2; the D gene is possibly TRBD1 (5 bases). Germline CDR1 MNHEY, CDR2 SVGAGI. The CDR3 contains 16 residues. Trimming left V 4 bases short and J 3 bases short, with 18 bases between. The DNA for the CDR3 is TGTGCCAGCAGTTTCTCCGACAGACCCATGGACTATGGCTACACCTTC. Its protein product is CASSFSDRPMDYGYTF.

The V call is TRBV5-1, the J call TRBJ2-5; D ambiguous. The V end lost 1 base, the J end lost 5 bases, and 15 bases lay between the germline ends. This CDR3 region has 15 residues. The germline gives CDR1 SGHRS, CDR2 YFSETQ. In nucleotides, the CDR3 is TGCGCCAGCAGCTTGACCTCATTCTTGGGGGAGACCCAGTACTTC. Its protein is CASSLTSFLGETQYF.

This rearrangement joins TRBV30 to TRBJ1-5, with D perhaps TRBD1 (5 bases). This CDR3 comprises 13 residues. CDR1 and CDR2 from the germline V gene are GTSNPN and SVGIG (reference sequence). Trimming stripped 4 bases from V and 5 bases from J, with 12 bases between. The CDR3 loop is CAWTGSPHQPQHF. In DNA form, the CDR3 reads TGTGCCTGGACAGGGTCCCCTCATCAGCCCCAGCATTTT.

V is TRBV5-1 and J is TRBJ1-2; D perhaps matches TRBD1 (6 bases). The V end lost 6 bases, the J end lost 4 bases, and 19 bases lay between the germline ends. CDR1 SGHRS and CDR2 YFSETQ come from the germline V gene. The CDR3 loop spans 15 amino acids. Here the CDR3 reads CASTVNQQGSYGYTF. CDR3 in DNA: TGCGCCAGCACCGTAAACCAACAGGGATCCTATGGCTACACCTTC.

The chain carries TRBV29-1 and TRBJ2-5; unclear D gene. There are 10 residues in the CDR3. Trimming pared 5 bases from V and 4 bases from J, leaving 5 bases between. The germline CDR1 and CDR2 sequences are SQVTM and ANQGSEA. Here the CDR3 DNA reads TGCAGCGTTTCGTCAGAGACCCAGTACTTC. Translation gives CSVSSETQYF.

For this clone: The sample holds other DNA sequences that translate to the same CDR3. DNA of the CDR3: TGTGCCAGCAGCCCTGAGGCGAACTATGGCTACACCTTC. It encodes CASSPEANYGYTF. The chain links TRBV2 to TRBJ1-2, with D unresolved. Germline V gene data show CDR1 as SNHLY and CDR2 as FYNNEI. V lost 6 bases, J lost 2 bases, and 10 bases lay in between. The CDR3 contains 13 residues.

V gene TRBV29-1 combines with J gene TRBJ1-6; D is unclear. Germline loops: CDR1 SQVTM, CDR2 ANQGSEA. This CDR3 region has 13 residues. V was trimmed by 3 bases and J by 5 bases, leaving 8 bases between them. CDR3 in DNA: TGCAGCGTTGACCCAGGCAATAATTCACCCCTCCACTTT. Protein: CSVDPGNNSPLHF.

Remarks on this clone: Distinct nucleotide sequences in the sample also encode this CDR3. The CDR3 DNA reads as TGTGCCAGCAGTTTAGCGGGGTACGAGCAGTACTTC. It yields the protein CASSLAGYEQYF. J is TRBJ2-7 and V is TRBV28; TRBD2 might be the D (6 bases). The CDR3 runs to 12 residues. The V gene lost 2 bases and the J gene lost 4 bases, with 6 bases spanning the gap. Germline V CDR1 and CDR2: MDHEN, SYDVKM.

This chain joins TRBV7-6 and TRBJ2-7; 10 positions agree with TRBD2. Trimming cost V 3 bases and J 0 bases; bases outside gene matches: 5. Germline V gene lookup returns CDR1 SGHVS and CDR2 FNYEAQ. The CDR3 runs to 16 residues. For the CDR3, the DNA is TGTGCCAGCAGCTTGCGGACTAGCGGCCTCTCCTACGAGCAGTACTTC. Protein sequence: CASSLRTSGLSYEQYF.

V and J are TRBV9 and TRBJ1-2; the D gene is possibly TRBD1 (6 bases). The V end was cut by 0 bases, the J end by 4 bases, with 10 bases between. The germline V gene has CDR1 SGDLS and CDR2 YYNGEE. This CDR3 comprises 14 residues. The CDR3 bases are TGTGCCAGCAGCGTAGAAGGGGGGCCCTATGGCTACACCTTC. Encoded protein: CASSVEGGPYGYTF. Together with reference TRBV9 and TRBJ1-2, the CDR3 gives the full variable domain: DSGVTQTPKHLITATGQRVTLRCSPRSGDLSVYWYQQSLDQGLQFLIQYYNGEERAKGNILERFSAQQFPDLHSELNLSSLELGDSALYFCASSVEGGPYGYTFGSGTRLTVV.

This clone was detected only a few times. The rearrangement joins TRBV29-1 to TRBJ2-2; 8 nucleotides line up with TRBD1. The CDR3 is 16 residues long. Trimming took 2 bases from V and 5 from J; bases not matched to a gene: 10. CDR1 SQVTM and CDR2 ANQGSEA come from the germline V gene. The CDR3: CSVERRQGMGTGELFF. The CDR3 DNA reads TGCAGCGTTGAACGGAGACAGGGGATGGGTACCGGGGAGCTGTTTTTT.

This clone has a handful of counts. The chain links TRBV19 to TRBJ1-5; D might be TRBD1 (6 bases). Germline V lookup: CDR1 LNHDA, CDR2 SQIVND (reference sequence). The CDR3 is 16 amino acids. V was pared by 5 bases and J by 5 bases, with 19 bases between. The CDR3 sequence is CASSRRDTLSDQPQHF. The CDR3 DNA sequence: TGTGCCAGTAGTCGTCGGGACACCCTGAGTGATCAGCCCCAGCATTTT.

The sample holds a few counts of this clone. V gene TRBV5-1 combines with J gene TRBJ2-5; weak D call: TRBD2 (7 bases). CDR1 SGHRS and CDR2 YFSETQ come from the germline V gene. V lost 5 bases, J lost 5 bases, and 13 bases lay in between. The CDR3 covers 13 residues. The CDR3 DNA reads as TGCGCCAGCAGTACGGGGGGCCGGGAGACCCAGTACTTC. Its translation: CASSTGGRETQYF. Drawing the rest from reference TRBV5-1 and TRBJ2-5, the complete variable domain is KAGVTQTPRYLIKTRGQQVTLSCSPISGHRSVSWYQQTPGQGLQFLFEYFSETQRNKGNFPGRFSGRQFSNSRSEMNVSTLELGDSALYLCASSTGGRETQYFGPGTRLLVL.

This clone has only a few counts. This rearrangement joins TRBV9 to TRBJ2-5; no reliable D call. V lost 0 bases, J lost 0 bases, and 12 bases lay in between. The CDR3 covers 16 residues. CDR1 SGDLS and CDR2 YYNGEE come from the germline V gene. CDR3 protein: CASSVGPLVNQETQYF. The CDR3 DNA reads TGTGCCAGCAGCGTAGGACCCCTAGTAAACCAAGAGACCCAGTACTTC.

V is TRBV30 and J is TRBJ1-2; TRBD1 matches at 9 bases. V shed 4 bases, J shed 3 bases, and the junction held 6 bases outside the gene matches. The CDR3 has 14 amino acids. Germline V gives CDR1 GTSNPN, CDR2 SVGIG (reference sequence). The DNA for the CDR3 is TGTGCCTGGACACAGGGGGCGATTGACTATGGCTACACCTTC. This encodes CAWTQGAIDYGYTF.

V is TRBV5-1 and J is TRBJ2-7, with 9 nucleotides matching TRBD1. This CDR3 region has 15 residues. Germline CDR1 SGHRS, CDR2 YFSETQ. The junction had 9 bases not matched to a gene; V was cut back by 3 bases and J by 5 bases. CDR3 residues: CASSWAGTGRNEQYF. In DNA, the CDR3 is TGCGCCAGCAGCTGGGCCGGGACAGGGAGGAACGAGCAGTACTTC.

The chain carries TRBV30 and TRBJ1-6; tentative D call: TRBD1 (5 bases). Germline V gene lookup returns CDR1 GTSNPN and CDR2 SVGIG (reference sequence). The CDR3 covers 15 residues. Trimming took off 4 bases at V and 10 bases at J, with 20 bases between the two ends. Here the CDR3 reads CAWNVLSVRDSPLHF. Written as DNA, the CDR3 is TGTGCCTGGAATGTACTGTCAGTGAGGGACTCACCCCTCCACTTT.

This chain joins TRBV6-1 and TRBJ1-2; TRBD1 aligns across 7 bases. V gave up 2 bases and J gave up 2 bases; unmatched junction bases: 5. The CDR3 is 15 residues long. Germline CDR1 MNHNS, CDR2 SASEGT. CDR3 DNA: TGTGCCAGCAGTGAAAGGACAGGACCGAACTATGGCTACACCTTC. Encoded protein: CASSERTGPNYGYTF.

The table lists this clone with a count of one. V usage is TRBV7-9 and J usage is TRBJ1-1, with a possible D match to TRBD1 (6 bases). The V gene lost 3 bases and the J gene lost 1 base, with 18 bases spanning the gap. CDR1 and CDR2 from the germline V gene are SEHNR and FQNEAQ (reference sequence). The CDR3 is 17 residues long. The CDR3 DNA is TGTGCCAGCAGCTTCCGATCCTTGGACAGACAGAACACTGAAGCTTTCTTT. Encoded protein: CASSFRSLDRQNTEAFF.

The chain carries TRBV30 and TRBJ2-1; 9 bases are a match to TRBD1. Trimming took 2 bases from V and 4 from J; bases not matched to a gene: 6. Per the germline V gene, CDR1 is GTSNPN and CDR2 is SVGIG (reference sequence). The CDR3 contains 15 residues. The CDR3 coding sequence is TGTGCCTGGAGTATGGGACAGGGCCCATACAATGAGCAGTTCTTC. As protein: CAWSMGQGPYNEQFF.

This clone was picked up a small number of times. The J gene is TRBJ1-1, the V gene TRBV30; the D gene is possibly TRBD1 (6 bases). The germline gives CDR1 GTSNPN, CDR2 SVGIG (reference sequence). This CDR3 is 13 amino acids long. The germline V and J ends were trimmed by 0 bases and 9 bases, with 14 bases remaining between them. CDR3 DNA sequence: TGTGCCTGGAGTGTACGGGGGGCGGACAAAGCTTTCTTT. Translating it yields CAWSVRGADKAFF.

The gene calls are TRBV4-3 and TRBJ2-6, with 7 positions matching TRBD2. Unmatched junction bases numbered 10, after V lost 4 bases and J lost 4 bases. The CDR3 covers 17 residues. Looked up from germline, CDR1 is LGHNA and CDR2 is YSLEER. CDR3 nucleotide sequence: TGCGCCAGCAGCCTAACTAGCGCGGGCCTCGGGGCCAACGTCCTGACTTTC. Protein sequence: CASSLTSAGLGANVLTF.

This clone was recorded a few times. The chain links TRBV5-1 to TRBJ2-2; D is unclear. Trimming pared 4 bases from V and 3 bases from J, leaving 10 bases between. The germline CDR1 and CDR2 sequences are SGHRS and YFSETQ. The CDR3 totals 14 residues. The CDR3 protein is CASSPDGHTGELFF. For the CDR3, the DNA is TGCGCCAGCAGCCCCGACGGGCACACCGGGGAGCTGTTTTTT.

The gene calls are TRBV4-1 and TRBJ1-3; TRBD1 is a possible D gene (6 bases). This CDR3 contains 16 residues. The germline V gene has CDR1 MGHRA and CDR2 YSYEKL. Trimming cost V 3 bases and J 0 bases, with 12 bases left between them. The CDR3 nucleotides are TGCGCCAGCAGCCATGGACAGCCTCTCTCTGGAAACACCATATATTTT. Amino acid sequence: CASSHGQPLSGNTIYF.

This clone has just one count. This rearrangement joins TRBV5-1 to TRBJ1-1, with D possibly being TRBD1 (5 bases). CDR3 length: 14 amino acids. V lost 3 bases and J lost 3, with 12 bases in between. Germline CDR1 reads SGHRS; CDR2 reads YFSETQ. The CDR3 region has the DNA TGCGCCAGCAGCTGGCTCTCGGGGGACACTGAAGCTTTCTTT. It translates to CASSWLSGDTEAFF. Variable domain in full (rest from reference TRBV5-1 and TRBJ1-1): KAGVTQTPRYLIKTRGQQVTLSCSPISGHRSVSWYQQTPGQGLQFLFEYFSETQRNKGNFPGRFSGRQFSNSRSEMNVSTLELGDSALYLCASSWLSGDTEAFFGQGTRLTVV.

In nucleotides, the CDR3 is TGTGCCAGCAGCTTAGGTTATAATTCACCCCTCCACTTT. Its protein is CASSLGYNSPLHF. The chain links TRBV7-3 to TRBJ1-6; no definite D call. CDR1 and CDR2 from the germline V gene are SGHTA and FQGTGA. V was clipped by 2 bases and J by 4 bases, with 3 bases between them. The CDR3 runs 13 residues.